Detailed here is one T cell receptor beta chain. The CDR3 contains 14 residues. Trimming left V 4 bases short and J 0 bases short, with 9 bases between. CDR1 and CDR2 (germline): MNHEY, SVGEGT. This sample was taken from a study of blood T cell repertoires in COVID-19. The wider study: Spain, Italy and the United States supplied samples that represented acute and convalescent COVID-19.

How the authors handled the data: Estimates of nucleated cell counts were drawn from the amplification of reference gene primers. Profiled with immunoSEQ multiplex PCR; TCRdb holds only in-frame clones, not every one. V, J and clone size are those of that table, while D and trimming were read from the DNA. The table records some 250,000 clones, approximately 85% of them present only once. The J gene is TRBJ1-1, the V gene TRBV6-2 or TRBV6-3; D call uncertain. The sample taken for sequencing was peripheral blood. This sequence originates from a woman in her twenties or thirties with acute or convalescent COVID-19. In DNA form, the CDR3 reads TGTGCCAGCAGTTTTCAGGTTATGAACACTGAAGCTTTCTTT. The encoded protein is CASSFQVMNTEAFF.